A selection of T cell receptor beta chains follows, all from one sample in a study of blood T cells in healthy people across ages. Using its own MiXCR run on the 5' RACE reads, TCRdb lists one record per CDR3 protein. The top ten clones hold under 30% of a sample with approximately 800,000 distinct CDR3 sequences, approximately 53% of them seen once. The specimen was blood. These receptors came from a man aged 35-49 years in good health. Both conserved end residues are part of each CDR3. A D gene is named only where the DNA matches it firmly. A clone size is listed for some rows: how often the clone was seen (once, few, many), or a class if it is expanded.

>TRBJ1-5|TRBV2|15|-|-
CASREGRVNNQPQHF
TGTGCCAGCAGGGAAGGCAGGGTAAACAATCAGCCCCAGCATTTT
>TRBJ2-5|TRBV28|14|-|-
CASGPDAPVETQYF
TGTGCCAGCGGACCCGACGCCCCGGTGGAGACCCAGTACTTC
>TRBJ1-6|TRBV6-1|14|TRBD1|many
CASERTGGSSPLHF
TGTGCCAGCGAGAGGACAGGGGGAAGTTCACCCCTCCACTTT
>TRBJ2-3|TRBV20-1|17|-|-
CSARDLGGRAPTDTQYF
TGCAGTGCTAGAGATCTGGGGGGCAGGGCCCCCACAGATACGCAGTATTTT
>TRBJ2-7|TRBV9|14|-|few
CASSVVPDSYEQYF
TGTGCCAGCAGCGTAGTCCCAGATTCCTACGAGCAGTACTTC
>TRBJ2-1|TRBV20-1|18|TRBD2|-
CSASFIVAGGLIGNEQFF
TGCAGTGCTAGCTTCATAGTAGCGGGAGGCCTAATCGGCAATGAGCAGTTCTTC
>TRBJ2-4|TRBV20-1|16|-|-
CSARDQGGMAKNIQYF
TGCAGTGCTAGAGATCAGGGGGGAATGGCCAAAAACATTCAGTACTTC
>TRBJ1-2|TRBV9|13|TRBD1|few
CASSIRQGQGYTF
TGTGCCAGCAGCATTAGACAGGGTCAAGGCTACACCTTC
>TRBJ2-7|TRBV2|12|-|-
CATSEGNYEQYF
TGTGCCACTTCGGAGGGAAACTACGAGCAGTACTTC
>TRBJ1-2|TRBV4-3|15|-|few
CASSQVHSEKYGYTF
TGCGCCAGCAGCCAGGTTCATTCCGAAAAGTATGGCTACACCTTC
>TRBJ1-2|TRBV20-1|13|-|few
CSAEIQSYYGYTF
TGCAGTGCTGAAATACAGAGTTACTATGGCTACACCTTC